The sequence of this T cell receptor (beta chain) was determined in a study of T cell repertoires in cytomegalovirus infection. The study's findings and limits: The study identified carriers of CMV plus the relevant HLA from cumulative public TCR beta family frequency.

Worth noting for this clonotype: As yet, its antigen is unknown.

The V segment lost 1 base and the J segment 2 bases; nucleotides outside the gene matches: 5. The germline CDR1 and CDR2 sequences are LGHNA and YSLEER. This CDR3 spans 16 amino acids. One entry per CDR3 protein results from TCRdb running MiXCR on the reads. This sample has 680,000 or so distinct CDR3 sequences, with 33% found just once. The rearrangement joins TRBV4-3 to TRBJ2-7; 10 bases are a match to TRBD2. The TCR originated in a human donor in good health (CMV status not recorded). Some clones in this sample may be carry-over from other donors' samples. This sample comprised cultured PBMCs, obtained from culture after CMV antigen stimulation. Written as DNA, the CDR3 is TGCGCCAGCAGCCAAGGGACTAGCGGACCGACCTACGAGCAGTACTTC. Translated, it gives CASSQGTSGPTYEQYF.